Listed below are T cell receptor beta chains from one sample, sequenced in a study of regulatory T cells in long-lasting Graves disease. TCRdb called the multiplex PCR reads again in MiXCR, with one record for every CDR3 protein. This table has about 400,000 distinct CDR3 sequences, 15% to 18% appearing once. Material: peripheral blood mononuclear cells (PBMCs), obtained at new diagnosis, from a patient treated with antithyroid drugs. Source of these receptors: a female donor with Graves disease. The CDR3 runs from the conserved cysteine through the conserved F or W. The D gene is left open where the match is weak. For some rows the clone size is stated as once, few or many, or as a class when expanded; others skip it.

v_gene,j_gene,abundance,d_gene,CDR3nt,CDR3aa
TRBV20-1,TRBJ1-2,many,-,TGCAGTGCCCCCCTCGGTTTGGGCTATGGCTACACCTTC,CSAPLGLGYGYTF
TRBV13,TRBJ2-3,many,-,TGTGCCAGCAGCCCCCGCCCATCAACAGATACGCAGTATTTT,CASSPRPSTDTQYF
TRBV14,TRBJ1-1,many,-,TGTGCCAGCAGCCAAGATCTTCGACGGAACACTGAAGCTTTCTTT,CASSQDLRRNTEAFF
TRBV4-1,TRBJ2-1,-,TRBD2,TGCGCCAGCAGCCAGACACCGGGACTAGCGGGAGCTGAGCAGTTCTTC,CASSQTPGLAGAEQFF
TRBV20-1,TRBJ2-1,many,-,TGCAGTGCCACCCGCGCCGAGGTCACCTACAATGAGCAGTTCTTC,CSATRAEVTYNEQFF
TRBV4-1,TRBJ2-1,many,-,TGCGCCAGCAGCCAAGGGCGGGGCATGGCAACCCACAATGAGCAGTTCTTC,CASSQGRGMATHNEQFF
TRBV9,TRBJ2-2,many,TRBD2,TGTGCCAGCAGCGTAGGTCCTAGCGGGCCGAACACCGGGGAGCTGTTTTTT,CASSVGPSGPNTGELFF
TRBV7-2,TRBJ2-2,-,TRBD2,TGTGCCAGCAGCTTAGTCTTAGCGGGGCCGACCGGGGAGCTGTTTTTT,CASSLVLAGPTGELFF
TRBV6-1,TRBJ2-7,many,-,TGTGCCAGCATTAAGAGGGCGTACTCCTCCTACGAGCAGTACTTC,CASIKRAYSSYEQYF
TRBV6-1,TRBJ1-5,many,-,TGTGCCAGTCGACGGGACGGGGAACTTTATAACAATCAGCCCCAGCATTTT,CASRRDGELYNNQPQHF
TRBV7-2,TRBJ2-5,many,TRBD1,TGTGCCAGCAGCTCAAGGCGGACAGGGAGTCAAGAGACCCAGTACTTC,CASSSRRTGSQETQYF
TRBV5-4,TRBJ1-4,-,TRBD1,TGTGCCAGCAGCCGCCGACAGGGTAAAAATGAAAAACTGTTTTTT,CASSRRQGKNEKLFF
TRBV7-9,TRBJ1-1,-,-,TGTGCCAGCAGCCAAAGACAGGAGGGGAGCACTGAAGCTTTCTTT,CASSQRQEGSTEAFF
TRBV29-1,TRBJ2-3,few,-,TGCAGCGCAGGACTGGGGGATGAGGCGCAGTATTTT,CSAGLGDEAQYF
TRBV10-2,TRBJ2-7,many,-,TGCGCCAGCAGGCAAGGGACCTACGAGCAGTACTTC,CASRQGTYEQYF
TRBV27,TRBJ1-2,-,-,TGTGCCAGCAGTTTATCCCCCAGGGTCCCCCACACCTTC,CASSLSPRVPHTF
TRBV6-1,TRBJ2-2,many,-,TGTGCCAGCGAGGCGACCGCAAGAGGAGGGCTGTTTTTT,CASEATARGGLFF
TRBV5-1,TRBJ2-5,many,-,TGCGCCAGCAGCTTGCTAGACATCCAAGAGACCCAGTACTTC,CASSLLDIQETQYF
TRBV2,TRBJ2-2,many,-,TGTGCCAGCAGTTCAATGGGGGGCACCGGGGAGCTGTTTTTT,CASSSMGGTGELFF
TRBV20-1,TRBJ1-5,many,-,TGCAGTGCTAGAGACCCGACAGCTAATAGCAATCAGCCCCAGCATTTT,CSARDPTANSNQPQHF
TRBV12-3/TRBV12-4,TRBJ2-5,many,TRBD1,TGTGCCAGCAGACCAGGACAGGGGGAGATAGAGACCCAGTACTTC,CASRPGQGEIETQYF
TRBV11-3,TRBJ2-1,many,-,TGTGCCAGCAGCTTAGATCAGGGTAGTGAGCAGTTCTTC,CASSLDQGSEQFF
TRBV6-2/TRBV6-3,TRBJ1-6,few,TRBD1,TGTGCCGGAAGACAGGGGAATAATTCACCCCTCCACTTT,CAGRQGNNSPLHF
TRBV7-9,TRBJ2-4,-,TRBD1,TGTGCCAGCGAAGGGGACAGGGGAAAGGCCAAAAACATTCAGTACTTC,CASEGDRGKAKNIQYF
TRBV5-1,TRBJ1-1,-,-,TGCGCCAGCAGCCCACGGAGTACCGGGAACACTGAAGCTTTCTTT,CASSPRSTGNTEAFF
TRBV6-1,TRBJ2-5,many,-,TGTGCCAGCAGTATGGCCGGAGAGACCCAGTACTTC,CASSMAGETQYF
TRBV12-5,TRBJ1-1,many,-,TGTGCTAGTGGTTGGTTCCCCCAGGATGCGATGAACACTGAAGCTTTCTTT,CASGWFPQDAMNTEAFF
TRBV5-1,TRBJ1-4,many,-,TGCGCCAGCAGCTTGGGTCCTGAGGCGGGGGAAAAACTGTTTTTT,CASSLGPEAGEKLFF
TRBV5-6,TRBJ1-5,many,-,TGTGCCAGCAGTCGGGACCCCAATCAGCCCCAGCATTTT,CASSRDPNQPQHF
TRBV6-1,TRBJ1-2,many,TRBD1,TGTGCCAGCAGTGGACAGGGGTATAATGGCTACACCTTC,CASSGQGYNGYTF
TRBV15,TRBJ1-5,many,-,TGTGCCACCAGTCTCGGGGGAAGCAATCAGCCCCAGCATTTT,CATSLGGSNQPQHF
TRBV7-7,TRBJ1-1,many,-,TGTGCTAGCAGCTACCACAAGAACACTGAAGCTTTCTTT,CASSYHKNTEAFF
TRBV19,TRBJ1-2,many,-,TGTGCCAGTAGTATAGAGGAGTCTTATGGCTACACCTTC,CASSIEESYGYTF
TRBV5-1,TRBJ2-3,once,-,TGCGCCAGCAGTCCCGGCGAAGGCACAGATACGCAGTATTTT,CASSPGEGTDTQYF
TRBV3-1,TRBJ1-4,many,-,TGTGCCAGCAGCCGCGACAGTTCAACTAATGAAAAACTGTTTTTT,CASSRDSSTNEKLFF
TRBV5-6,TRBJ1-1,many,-,TGTGCCAGCAGCTTGGGATTAGATCCCGAAGCTTTCTTT,CASSLGLDPEAFF
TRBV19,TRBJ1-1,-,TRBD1,TGTGCCAGTAGTATCAGGGGGACTGAAGCTTTCTTT,CASSIRGTEAFF
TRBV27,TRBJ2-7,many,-,TGTGCCAGCAGTTTGGGTGACGAGCAGTACTTC,CASSLGDEQYF
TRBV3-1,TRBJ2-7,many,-,TGTGCCAGCAGCCTCCGGGACACGGCCTACGAGCAGTACTTC,CASSLRDTAYEQYF
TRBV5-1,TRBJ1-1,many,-,TGCGCCAGCAGCTTGGGGGACCTCCTAAATGCTTTCTTT,CASSLGDLLNAFF
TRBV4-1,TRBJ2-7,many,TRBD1,TGCGCCAGCAGCCACCCGGGACAGGGGAACGAGCAGTACTTC,CASSHPGQGNEQYF